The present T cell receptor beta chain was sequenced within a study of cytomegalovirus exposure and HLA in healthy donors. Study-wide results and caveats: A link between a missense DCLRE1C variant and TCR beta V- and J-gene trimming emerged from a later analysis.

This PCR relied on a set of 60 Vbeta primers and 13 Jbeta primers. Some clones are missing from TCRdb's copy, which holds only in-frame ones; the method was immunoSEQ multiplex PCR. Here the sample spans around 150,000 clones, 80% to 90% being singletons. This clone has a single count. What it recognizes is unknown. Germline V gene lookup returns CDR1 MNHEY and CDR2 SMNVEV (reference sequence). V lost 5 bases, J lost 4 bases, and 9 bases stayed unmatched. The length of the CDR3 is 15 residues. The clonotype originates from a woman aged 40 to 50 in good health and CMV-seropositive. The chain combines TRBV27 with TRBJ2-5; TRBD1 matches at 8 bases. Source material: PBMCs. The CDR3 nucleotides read TGTGCCAGCAGTCGCCGGGTAACAGGGGGAGAGACCCAGTACTTC. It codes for CASSRRVTGGETQYF.